The following is a T cell receptor (beta chain) sequence with its context. Antigen: not known. The source of the sample is a study of T cell responses to AZD1222 COVID-19 vaccine. Study-wide results and caveats: Only a handful of AZD1222 recipients were seropositive at baseline.

Pooled together were second doses at about 4 or about 12 weeks. Deletions cut 3 bases from V and 6 bases from J, with 12 bases between. Germline V lookup: CDR1 SGHRS, CDR2 YFSETQ. This CDR3 has 13 amino acids. The protocol was immunoSEQ multiplex PCR, while the TCRdb copy is restricted to in-frame clones and leaves out a portion. The table records roughly 150,000 clones, under 95% of them present only once. This TCR came from an adult who received the AZD1222 COVID-19 vaccine. The V and J genes are TRBV5-1 and TRBJ1-1; unclear D gene. The starting material was peripheral blood, obtained 28 days after the second AZD1222 dose. DNA for the CDR3: TGCGCCAGCAGCTGGTCTCAGGAGGCTGAAGCTTTCTTT. This gives the protein CASSWSQEAEAFF.